This T cell receptor (beta chain) emerged from a study of early T cells in non-severe SARS-CoV-2 infection. TCRdb re-analysed the 5' RACE reads in MiXCR, keeping a single row per CDR3 protein. The sample lists tens of thousands of distinct CDR3 sequences, under 5.5% occurring once. This clonotype has just one count. The CDR3 covers 15 residues. V lost 0 bases, J lost 4 bases, and 7 bases stayed unmatched. From germline, CDR1 is DFQATT and CDR2 SNEGSKA (reference sequence). This rearrangement joins TRBV20-1 to TRBJ1-2; TRBD1 matches 8 bases. The receptor was isolated from an adult who was a healthcare worker with PCR-confirmed SARS-CoV-2 infection or an uninfected control (not recorded which). Material: whole blood, obtained at baseline. The CDR3 DNA sequence: TGCAGTGCTAGAGATCTAACAGGGGGTGGCTATGGCTACACCTTC. Its translation: CSARDLTGGGYGYTF.